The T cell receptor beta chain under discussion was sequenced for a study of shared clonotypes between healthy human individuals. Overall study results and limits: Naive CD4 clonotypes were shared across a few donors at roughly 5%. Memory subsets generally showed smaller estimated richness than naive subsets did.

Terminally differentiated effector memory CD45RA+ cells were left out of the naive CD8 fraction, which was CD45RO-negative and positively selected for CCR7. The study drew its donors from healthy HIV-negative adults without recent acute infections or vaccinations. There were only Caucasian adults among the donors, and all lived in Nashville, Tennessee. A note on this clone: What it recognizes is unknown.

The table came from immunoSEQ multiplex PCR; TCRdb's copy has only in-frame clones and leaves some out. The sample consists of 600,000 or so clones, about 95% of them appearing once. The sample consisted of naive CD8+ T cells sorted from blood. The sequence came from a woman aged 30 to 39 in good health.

Written as DNA, the CDR3 is TGTGCCAGCAGTTTATCCGAGCGGAAGTCCTACGAGCAGTACTTC. This codes for CASSLSERKSYEQYF. The genes are TRBV27 and TRBJ2-7; tentative D call: TRBD2 (5 bases). CDR1 is MNHEY, CDR2 SMNVEV, per germline (reference sequence). The CDR3 runs to 15 residues. V lost 0 bases to trimming and J lost 1 base, with 10 bases between them.